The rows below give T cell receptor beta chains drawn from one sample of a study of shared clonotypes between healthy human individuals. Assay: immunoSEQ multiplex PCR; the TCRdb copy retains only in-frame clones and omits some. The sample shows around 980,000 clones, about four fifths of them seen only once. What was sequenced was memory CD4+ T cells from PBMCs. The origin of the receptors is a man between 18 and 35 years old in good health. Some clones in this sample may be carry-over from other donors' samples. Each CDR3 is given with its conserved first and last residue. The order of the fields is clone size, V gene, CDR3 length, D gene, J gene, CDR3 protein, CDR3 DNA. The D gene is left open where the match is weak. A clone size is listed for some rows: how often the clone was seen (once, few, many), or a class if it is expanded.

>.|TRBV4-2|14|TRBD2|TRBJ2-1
CASSRATSGNEQFF
TGTGCCAGCAGCCGGGCGACTAGCGGCAATGAGCAGTTCTTC
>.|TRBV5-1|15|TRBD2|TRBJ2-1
CASSLMSSGTNEQFF
TGCGCCAGCAGCTTGATGTCTAGCGGGACCAATGAGCAGTTCTTC
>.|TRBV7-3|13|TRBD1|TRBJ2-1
CASSRTGVGEQFF
TGTGCCAGCAGCAGAACAGGGGTTGGTGAGCAGTTCTTC
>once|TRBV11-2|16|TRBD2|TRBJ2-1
CASSFRLAGTGDEQFF
TGTGCCAGCAGCTTCAGACTAGCGGGTACAGGGGACGAGCAGTTCTTC
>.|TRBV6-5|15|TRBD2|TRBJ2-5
CASSSAAGRVETQYF
TGTGCCAGCAGTTCCGCAGCGGGACGGGTAGAGACCCAGTACTTC
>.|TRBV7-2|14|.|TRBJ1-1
CASSLLGLFTEAFF
TGTGCCAGCAGCTTACTCGGTCTCTTCACTGAAGCTTTCTTT
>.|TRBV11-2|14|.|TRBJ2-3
CASSFFIRPDTQYF
TGTGCCAGCAGCTTTTTTATCAGGCCAGATACACAGTATTTT
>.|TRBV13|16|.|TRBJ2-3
CASSYLVKPSTDTQYF
TGTGCCAGCAGCTACTTAGTGAAACCTAGCACAGATACGCAGTATTTT
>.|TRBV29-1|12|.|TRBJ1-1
CSVGGKWTEAFF
TGCAGCGTTGGTGGAAAATGGACTGAAGCTTTCTTT
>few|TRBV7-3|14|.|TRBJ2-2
CASSLISTTGELFF
TGTGCCAGCAGCTTAATATCTACCACCGGGGAGCTGTTTTTT
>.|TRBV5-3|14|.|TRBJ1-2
CARSCTGANYGYTF
TGTGCCAGAAGCTGCACAGGAGCTAACTATGGCTACACCTTC
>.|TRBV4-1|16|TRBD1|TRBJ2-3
CASSQEGTGDTDTQYF
TGCGCCAGCAGCCAAGAGGGGACAGGGGACACAGATACGCAGTATTTT
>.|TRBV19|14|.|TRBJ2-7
CASSTRAHGYEQYF
TGTGCCAGTAGTACCAGGGCGCACGGATACGAGCAGTACTTC
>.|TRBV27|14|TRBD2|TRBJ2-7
CASRSGRAGYEQYF
TGTGCCAGCAGGAGCGGGAGAGCCGGCTACGAGCAGTACTTC
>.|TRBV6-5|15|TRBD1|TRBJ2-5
CASRAGQGRTETQYF
TGTGCCAGCAGAGCGGGACAGGGTAGGACAGAGACCCAGTACTTC
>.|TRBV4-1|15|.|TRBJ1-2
CASSQGENTNYGYTF
TGCGCCAGCAGCCAAGGGGAAAATACTAACTATGGCTACACCTTC
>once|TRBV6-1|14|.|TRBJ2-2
CASTLGGGTGELFF
TGTGCCAGCACCCTTGGGGGTGGCACCGGGGAGCTGTTTTTT
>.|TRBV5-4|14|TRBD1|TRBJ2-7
CASSITSQGYEQYF
TGTGCCAGCAGCATAACTTCACAGGGGTACGAGCAGTACTTC
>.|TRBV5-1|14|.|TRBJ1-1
CASCPRVGDTEAFF
TGCGCCAGCTGCCCTAGGGTTGGAGACACTGAAGCTTTCTTT
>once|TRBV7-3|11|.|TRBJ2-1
CASSPGGEQFF
TGTGCCAGCAGCCCCGGGGGTGAGCAGTTCTTC
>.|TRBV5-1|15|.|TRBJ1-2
CASSPTTADHYGYTF
TGCGCCAGCAGCCCAACTACCGCGGATCACTATGGCTACACCTTC
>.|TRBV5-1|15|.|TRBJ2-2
CASSLYGSNTGELFF
TGCGCCAGCAGCTTGTACGGCTCGAACACCGGGGAGCTGTTTTTT
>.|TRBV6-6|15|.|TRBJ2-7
CASSFGGHGASEQYF
TGTGCCAGCAGTTTCGGGGGACACGGGGCAAGTGAGCAGTACTTC
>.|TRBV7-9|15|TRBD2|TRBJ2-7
CASSSQAGGGREQYF
TGTGCCAGCAGCTCCCAAGCGGGAGGAGGTAGAGAGCAGTACTTC
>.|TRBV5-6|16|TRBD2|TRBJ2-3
CASSQRGSGSIDTQYF
TGTGCCAGCAGCCAGAGGGGTAGCGGGAGCATAGATACGCAGTATTTT
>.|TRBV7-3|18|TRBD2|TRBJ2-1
CASSAGLAGVLGHNEQFF
TGTGCCAGCAGCGCCGGACTAGCGGGAGTTTTGGGGCACAATGAGCAGTTCTTC